This T cell receptor (beta chain) was identified in a study of OX40 agonist ivuxolimab in advanced cancers. For the wider study: Ivuxolimab was a fully human IgG2 agonistic monoclonal antibody targeting the costimulatory receptor OX40 (CD134). Intravenous ivuxolimab was administered to patients every 2 weeks at six dose levels: 0.01, 0.1, 0.3, 1.5, 3 and 10 mg/kg. Of the roughly 52 dose-escalation patients, hepatocellular carcinoma was present in some 19, melanoma in roughly 15, renal cell carcinoma in 9 and head and neck cancer in 9. A male proportion of roughly 85% and a mean age of about 60 years, ranging from 23 to 79, were recorded for the dose-escalation cohort. Patients were allowed to have had prior anti-PD-1, anti-PD-L1 or anti-CTLA-4 therapy, and 40% of the dose-escalation patients had previously received checkpoint inhibitors. Three dose-escalation patients achieved partial responses, one with hepatocellular carcinoma and two with cutaneous melanoma. Peripheral TCRbeta sequencing aimed to test whether ivuxolimab altered TCR sequence diversity and caused clonal T-cell expansion. The paper describes the monotherapy dose-escalation part (N of about 57 patients) of the phase I trial of ivuxolimab.

Patients with autoimmune disease history or receiving systemic immunosuppression were excluded from the trial. Peripheral blood for TCR sequencing was collected from all dose cohorts at baseline, on cycle 4 day 1, and on cycle 7 day 1. Samples came from an open-label, multicenter, first-in-human phase I dose-escalation trial of ivuxolimab. Adults with locally advanced or metastatic head and neck squamous cell, hepatocellular, melanoma or renal cell carcinoma were enrolled in the trial. CD4+ and CD8+ T cells were sorted separately from peripheral blood before TCR sequencing. CDR1 and CDR2, per the germline V gene, are SGDLS and YYNGEE. The cysteine opens and the phenylalanine closes a CDR3 of 18 amino acids. The only DNA kept is the CDR3, 54 bases in frame from the first base. V is clipped by 1 base and J by 1 base, and the sequence between their germline boundaries is 21 bases long. This clone was detected once. The specificity of this receptor is unknown. It has no much larger one-base neighbor in the sample; base qualities were not kept.

The research as a whole found: In the 0.1-3.0 mg/kg groups, partial responders had among the lowest normalized peripheral clonal expansion, particularly in CD8+ T cells. Low levels of normalized T-cell clonal expansion were also seen in some patients who did not respond. At doses of 0.1 to 3.0 mg/kg, clonal expansion of both CD4+ and CD8+ blood T cells was observed from baseline to week 6. Which antigens the clonally expanded peripheral T cells were specific for was not determined. On average, CD8+ T cells showed more expanded clones than CD4+ T cells after ivuxolimab.

To sequence the TCRbeta CDR3 region, genomic DNA was isolated from the sorted cells. The immunoSEQ Assay was used to sequence the TCRbeta CDR3 regions. Here the immuneACCESS table is served through TCRdb, limited to in-frame sequences with V and J called. Missing clones are a known gap in these copies; in checked studies unresolved V genes cover under half, and the rest lacks a known reason. This sample holds over 45,000 clones; approximately 83% were observed only once. Of the sample, more than 1.4% is held by the ten largest clones. This receptor was taken from an adult with an advanced solid tumor such as melanoma, head and neck, liver or kidney cancer. The source was CD4+ or CD8+ T cells sorted from blood, collected in a trial of the OX40 agonist ivuxolimab. Rearrangement joined TRBV9 to TRBJ2-7, and TRBD2 may be the D gene, going by 6 matching bases. The CDR3 protein: CASSVPPRRTGESYEQYF. The bases read TGTGCCAGCAGCGTACCCCCTCGGCGTACGGGGGAGTCCTACGAGCAGTACTTC.